This T cell receptor beta chain was sequenced for a study of T-cell memory formation after mild COVID-19. This clonotype came up a few times. Its cognate antigen is unknown. Study-level points and caveats: The study detected some responding clones in pre-infection memory, suggesting cross-reactive memory joined.

TCRdb re-called the 5' RACE reads through MiXCR, storing one row per CDR3 protein. This sample has just over 60,000 distinct CDR3 sequences; less than 9.5% occur once, and the top ten carry approximately 1.1%. Trimming pared 2 bases from V and 3 bases from J, leaving 13 bases between. This CDR3 spans 15 amino acids. Germline-derived CDR1 and CDR2 are SGHRS and YFSETQ. This clonotype was obtained from a man between 18 and 29 years old who had mild COVID-19 (a few samples of this study predate the infection). Cell type and time point are not known. The chain has TRBV5-1 and TRBJ2-3; D is undetermined. Sample: PBMCs or a T cell subset sorted from them (not recorded which). The CDR3 reads CASSFLGSMTDTQYF. CDR3 bases: TGCGCCAGCAGCTTTTTGGGTAGTATGACAGATACGCAGTATTTT.